The entry below gives a single TCR beta chain sequence along with its context. The V and J ends lost 5 bases and 1 base, in that order; junction bases with no gene match: 7. The CDR3 has 16 residues. Germline lookup yields CDR1 LNHNV and CDR2 YYDKDF (reference sequence). RNA transcripts provided the template for amplifying TCR beta CDR3 regions. First-round RT-PCR with HTBI primers preceded a second-round multiplex PCR. Each CDR3 protein gets one entry after TCRdb re-called the multiplex PCR reads with MiXCR. The sample lists 300,000 to 400,000 distinct CDR3 sequences; roughly 15% were seen once. The sample comes from a study of Graves' ophthalmopathy and Graves' hyperthyroidism.

This sequence joins TRBV15 and TRBJ2-7, with 11 bases that match TRBD2. Sequenced input: peripheral blood. This TCR was sampled from an adult woman with stable Graves' hyperthyroidism. This CDR3 reads CATSGVAGGGSYEQYF. The CDR3, as DNA: TGTGCCACCAGCGGGGTAGCGGGAGGGGGTTCCTACGAGCAGTACTTC.